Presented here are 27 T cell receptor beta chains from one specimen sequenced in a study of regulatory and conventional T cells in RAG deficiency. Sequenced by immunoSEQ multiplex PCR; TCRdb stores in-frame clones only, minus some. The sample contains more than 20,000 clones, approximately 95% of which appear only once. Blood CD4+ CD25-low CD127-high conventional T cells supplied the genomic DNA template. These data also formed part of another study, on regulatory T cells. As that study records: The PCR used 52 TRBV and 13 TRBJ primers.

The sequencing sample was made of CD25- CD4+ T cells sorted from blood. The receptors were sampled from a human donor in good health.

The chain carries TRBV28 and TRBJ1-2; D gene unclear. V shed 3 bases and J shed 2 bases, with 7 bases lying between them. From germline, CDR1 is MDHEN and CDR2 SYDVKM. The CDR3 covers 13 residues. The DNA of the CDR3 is TGTGCCAGCAGTTTCTCAGTAAACTATGGCTACACCTTC. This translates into CASSFSVNYGYTF.

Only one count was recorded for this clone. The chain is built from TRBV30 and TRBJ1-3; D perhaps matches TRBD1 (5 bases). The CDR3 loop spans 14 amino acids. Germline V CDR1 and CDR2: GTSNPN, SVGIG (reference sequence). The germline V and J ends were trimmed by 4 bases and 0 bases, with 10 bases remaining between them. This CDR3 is CAWTTGGSGNTIYF. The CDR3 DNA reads TGTGCCTGGACCACCGGGGGCTCTGGAAACACCATATATTTT.

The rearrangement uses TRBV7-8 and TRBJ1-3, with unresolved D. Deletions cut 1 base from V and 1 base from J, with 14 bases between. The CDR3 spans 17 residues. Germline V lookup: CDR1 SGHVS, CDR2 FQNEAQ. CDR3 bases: TGTGCCAGCAGCTTAGATAATAGCGGGAAATCTGGAAACACCATATATTTT. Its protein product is CASSLDNSGKSGNTIYF.

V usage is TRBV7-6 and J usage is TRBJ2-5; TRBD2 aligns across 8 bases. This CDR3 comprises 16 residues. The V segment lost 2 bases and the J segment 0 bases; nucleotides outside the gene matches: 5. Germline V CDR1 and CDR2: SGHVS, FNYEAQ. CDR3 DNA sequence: TGTGCCAGCAGCTTAAATTTGCGGGGGGACCAAGAGACCCAGTACTTC. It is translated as CASSLNLRGDQETQYF.

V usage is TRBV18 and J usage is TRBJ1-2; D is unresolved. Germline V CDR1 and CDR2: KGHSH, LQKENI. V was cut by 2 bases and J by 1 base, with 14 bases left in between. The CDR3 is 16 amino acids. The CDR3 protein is CASSPYEEELNYGYTF. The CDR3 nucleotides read TGTGCCAGCTCACCATACGAGGAGGAACTTAACTATGGCTACACCTTC.

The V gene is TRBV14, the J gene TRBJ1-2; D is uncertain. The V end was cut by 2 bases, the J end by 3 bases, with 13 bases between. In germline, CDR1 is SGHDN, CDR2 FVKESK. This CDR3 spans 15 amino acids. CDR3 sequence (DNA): TGTGCCAGCAGCCAATACGGGGAAGGTGACTATGGCTACACCTTC. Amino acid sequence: CASSQYGEGDYGYTF. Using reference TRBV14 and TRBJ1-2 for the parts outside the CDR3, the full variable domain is EAGVTQFPSHSVIEKGQTVTLRCDPISGHDNLYWYRRVMGKEIKFLLHFVKESKQDESGMPNNRFLAERTGGTYSTLKVQPAELEDSGVYFCASSQYGEGDYGYTFGSGTRLTVV.

The CDR3: CASSSDRGGVTGELFF. In DNA, the CDR3 is TGTGCCAGCAGCTCGGACAGGGGAGGCGTCACCGGGGAGCTGTTTTTT. The chain joins TRBV7-2 to TRBJ2-2; TRBD1 agrees at 9 bases. In germline, CDR1 is SGHTA, CDR2 FQGNSA. The CDR3 consists of 16 residues. With 4 bases clipped from V and 4 bases from J, the junction kept 7 bases outside the gene matches.

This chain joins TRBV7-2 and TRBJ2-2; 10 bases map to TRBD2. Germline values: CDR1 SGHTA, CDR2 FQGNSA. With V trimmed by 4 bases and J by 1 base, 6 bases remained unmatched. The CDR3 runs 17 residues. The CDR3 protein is CASSWSSGGENTGELFF. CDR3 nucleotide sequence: TGTGCCAGCAGCTGGTCTAGCGGGGGAGAGAACACCGGGGAGCTGTTTTTT.

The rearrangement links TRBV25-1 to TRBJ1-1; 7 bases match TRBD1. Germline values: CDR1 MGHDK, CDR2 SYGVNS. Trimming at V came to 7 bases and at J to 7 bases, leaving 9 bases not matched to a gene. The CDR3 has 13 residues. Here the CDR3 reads CASNHRGEYEAFF. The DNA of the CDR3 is TGTGCCAGCAATCACAGGGGCGAGTATGAAGCTTTCTTT.

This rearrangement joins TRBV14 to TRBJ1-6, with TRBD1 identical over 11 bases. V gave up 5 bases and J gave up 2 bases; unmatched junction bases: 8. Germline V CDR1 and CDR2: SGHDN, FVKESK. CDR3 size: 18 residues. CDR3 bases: TGTGCCAGCAGCTTCCGGACAGGGGGCCGAACCTATAATTCACCCCTCCACTTT. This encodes CASSFRTGGRTYNSPLHF.

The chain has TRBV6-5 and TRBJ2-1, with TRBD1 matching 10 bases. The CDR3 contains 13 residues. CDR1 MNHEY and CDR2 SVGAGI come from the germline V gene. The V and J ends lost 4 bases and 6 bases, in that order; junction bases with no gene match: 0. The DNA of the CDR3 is TGTGCCAGCAGTTGGACAGGGGGCAATGAGCAGTTCTTC. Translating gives CASSWTGGNEQFF.

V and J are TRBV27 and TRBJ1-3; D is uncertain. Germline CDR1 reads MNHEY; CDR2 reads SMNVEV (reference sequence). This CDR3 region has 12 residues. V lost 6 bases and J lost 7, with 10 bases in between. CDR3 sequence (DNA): TGTGCCAGCAGGGGCCCGGGGAACACCATATATTTT. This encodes CASRGPGNTIYF.

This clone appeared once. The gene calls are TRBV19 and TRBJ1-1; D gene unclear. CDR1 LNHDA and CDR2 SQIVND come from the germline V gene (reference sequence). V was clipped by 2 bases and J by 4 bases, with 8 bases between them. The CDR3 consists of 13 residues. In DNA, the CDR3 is TGTGCCAGTAGTATAATAGTCGCCACTGAAGCTTTCTTT. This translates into CASSIIVATEAFF.

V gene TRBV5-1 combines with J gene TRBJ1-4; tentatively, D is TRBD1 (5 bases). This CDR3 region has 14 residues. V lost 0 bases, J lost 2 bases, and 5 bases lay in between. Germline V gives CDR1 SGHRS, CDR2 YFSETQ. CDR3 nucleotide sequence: TGCGCCAGCAGCTTGGGACAGACTAATGAAAAACTGTTTTTT. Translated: CASSLGQTNEKLFF. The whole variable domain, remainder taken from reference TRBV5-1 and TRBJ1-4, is KAGVTQTPRYLIKTRGQQVTLSCSPISGHRSVSWYQQTPGQGLQFLFEYFSETQRNKGNFPGRFSGRQFSNSRSEMNVSTLELGDSALYLCASSLGQTNEKLFFGSGTQLSVL.

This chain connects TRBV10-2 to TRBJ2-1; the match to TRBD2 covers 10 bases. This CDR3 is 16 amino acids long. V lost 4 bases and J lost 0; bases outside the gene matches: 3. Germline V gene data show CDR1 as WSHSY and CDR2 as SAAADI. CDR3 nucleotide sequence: TGCGCCAGCAGTGGGACTAGCGGCGTCTCCTACAATGAGCAGTTCTTC. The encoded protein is CASSGTSGVSYNEQFF.

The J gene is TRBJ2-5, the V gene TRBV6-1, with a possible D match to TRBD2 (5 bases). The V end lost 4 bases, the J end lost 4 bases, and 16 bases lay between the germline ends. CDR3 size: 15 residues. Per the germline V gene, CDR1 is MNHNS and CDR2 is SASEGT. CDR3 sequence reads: CASSAGSSIGETQYF. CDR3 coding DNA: TGTGCCAGCAGTGCGGGATCATCGATCGGAGAGACCCAGTACTTC.

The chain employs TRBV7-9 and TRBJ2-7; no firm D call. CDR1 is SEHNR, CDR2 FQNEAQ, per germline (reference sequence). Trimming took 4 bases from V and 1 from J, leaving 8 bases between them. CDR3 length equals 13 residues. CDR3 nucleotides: TGTGCCAGCAGCTCTACCTTTTCCTACGAGCAGTACTTC. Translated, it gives CASSSTFSYEQYF.

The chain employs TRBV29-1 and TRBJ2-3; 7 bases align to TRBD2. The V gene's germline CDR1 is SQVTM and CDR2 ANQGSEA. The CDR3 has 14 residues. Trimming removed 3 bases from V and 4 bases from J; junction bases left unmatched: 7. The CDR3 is CSVEVDGRSDTQYF. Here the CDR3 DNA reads TGCAGCGTTGAGGTGGACGGGAGGTCAGATACGCAGTATTTT.

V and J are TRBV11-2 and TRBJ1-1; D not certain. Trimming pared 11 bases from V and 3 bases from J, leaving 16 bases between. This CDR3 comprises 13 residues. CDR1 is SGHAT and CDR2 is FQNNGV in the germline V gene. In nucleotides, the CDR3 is TGTGCCTCAGGAGCGGTTCAAGACACTGAAGCTTTCTTT. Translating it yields CASGAVQDTEAFF.

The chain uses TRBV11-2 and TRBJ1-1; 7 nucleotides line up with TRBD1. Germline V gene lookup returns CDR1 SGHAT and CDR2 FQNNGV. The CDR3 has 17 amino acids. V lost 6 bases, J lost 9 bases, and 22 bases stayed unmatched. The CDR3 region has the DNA TGTGCCAGCAGACCTACTCCACTGCCGGGACAGACGGGACAAGCTTTCTTT. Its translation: CASRPTPLPGQTGQAFF. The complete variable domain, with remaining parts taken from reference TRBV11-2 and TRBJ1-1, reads EAGVAQSPRYKIIEKRQSVAFWCNPISGHATLYWYQQILGQGPKLLIQFQNNGVVDDSQLPKDRFSAERLKGVDSTLKIQPAKLEDSAVYLCASRPTPLPGQTGQAFFGQGTRLTVV.

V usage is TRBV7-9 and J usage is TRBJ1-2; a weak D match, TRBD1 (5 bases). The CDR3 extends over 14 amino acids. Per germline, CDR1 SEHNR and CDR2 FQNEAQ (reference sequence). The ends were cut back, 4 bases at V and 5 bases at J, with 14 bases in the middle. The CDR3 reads CASSSLGGAYGYTF. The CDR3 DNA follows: TGTGCCAGCAGCTCCCTCGGGGGAGCTTATGGCTACACCTTC. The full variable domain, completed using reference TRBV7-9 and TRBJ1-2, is DTGVSQNPRHKITKRGQNVTFRCDPISEHNRLYWYRQTLGQGPEFLTYFQNEAQLEKSRLLSDRFSAERPKGSFSTLEIQRTEQGDSAMYLCASSSLGGAYGYTFGSGTRLTVV.

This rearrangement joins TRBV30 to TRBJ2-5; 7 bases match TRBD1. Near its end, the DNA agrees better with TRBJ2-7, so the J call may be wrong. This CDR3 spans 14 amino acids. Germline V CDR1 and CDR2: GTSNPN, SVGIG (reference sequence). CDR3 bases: TGTGCCTGGGACCAGGGGGTAGTGTCCTACGAGCAGTACTTC. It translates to CAWDQGVVSYEQYF.

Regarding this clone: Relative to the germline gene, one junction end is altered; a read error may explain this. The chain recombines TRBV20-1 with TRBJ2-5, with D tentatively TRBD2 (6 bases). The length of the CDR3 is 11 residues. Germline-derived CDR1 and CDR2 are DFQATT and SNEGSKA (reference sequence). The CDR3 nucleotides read TGCAGTCCTAGCGAGGGAGAGACCCAGTACTTC. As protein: CSPSEGETQYF.

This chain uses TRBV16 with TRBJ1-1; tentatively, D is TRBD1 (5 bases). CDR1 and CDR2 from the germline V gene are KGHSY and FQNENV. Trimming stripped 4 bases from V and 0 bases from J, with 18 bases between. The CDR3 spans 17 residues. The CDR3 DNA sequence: TGTGCCAGCAGCCTTCGCAGGGTTGGCTTCATGAACACTGAAGCTTTCTTT. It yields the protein CASSLRRVGFMNTEAFF.

The CDR3 nucleotides are TGCGCCAGCAGCTTGGAGGGCAGGGGGGGCACAGATACGCAGTATTTT. Translation: CASSLEGRGGTDTQYF. The chain has TRBV5-1 and TRBJ2-3; perhaps TRBD1 as D (7 bases). Germline CDR1 reads SGHRS; CDR2 reads YFSETQ. This CDR3 is 16 amino acids long. With 0 bases removed from V and 1 base from J, the gap between germline ends came to 12 bases.

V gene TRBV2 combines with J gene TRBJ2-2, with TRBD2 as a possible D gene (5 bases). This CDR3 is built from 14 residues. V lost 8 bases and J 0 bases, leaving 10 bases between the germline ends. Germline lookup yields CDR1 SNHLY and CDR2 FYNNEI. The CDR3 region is CASYSGANTGELFF. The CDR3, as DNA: TGTGCCAGCTACAGCGGCGCGAACACCGGGGAGCTGTTTTTT.

Here the CDR3 reads CASSPALRLHRGRFYGYTF. CDR3 bases: TGTGCCAGCAGCCCCGCCCTACGACTACACCGAGGAAGATTCTATGGCTACACCTTC. This rearrangement joins TRBV11-2 to TRBJ1-2; D is unclear. The germline V and J ends were trimmed by 5 bases and 4 bases, with 29 bases remaining between them. In germline, CDR1 is SGHAT, CDR2 FQNNGV. The CDR3 has 19 residues.